The sample holds many counts of the clone carrying this T cell receptor (beta chain). As yet, its antigen is unknown. In the study's own analysis: Differences in CDR3 between clinicopathological groups were drawn on to build a classifier intended to discriminate distant-metastatic papillary thyroid cancer patients. From the PCR reads, TCRdb re-called clones with MiXCR. In this record, the V and J calls reflect TCRdb's handling and not the investigators' own analysis. The data contain 20,000 to 25,000 clones, 20% of them singletons. Every patient was untreated before thyroid surgery. The data were obtained in a study of metastatic and nonmetastatic thyroid tumors. Findings and caveats of the study: Versus benign nodules, malignant thyroid tumors reportedly had significantly higher TCR beta diversity, in blood and tumor.

Specimen: blood. This TCR derives from a female donor with papillary thyroid cancer or a benign thyroid nodule (not recorded which). Some clones in this sample may be carry-over from other donors' samples.

The DNA for the CDR3 is TGTGCCAGCAGTTTATATGGTAGCAAGAGCAATCAGCCCCAGCATTTT. It translates to CASSLYGSKSNQPQHF. The chain combines TRBV27 with TRBJ1-5; D uncertain. This CDR3 spans 16 amino acids. V lost 1 base, J lost 1 base, and 11 bases lay in between. Per the germline V gene, CDR1 is MNHEY and CDR2 is SMNVEV (reference sequence).